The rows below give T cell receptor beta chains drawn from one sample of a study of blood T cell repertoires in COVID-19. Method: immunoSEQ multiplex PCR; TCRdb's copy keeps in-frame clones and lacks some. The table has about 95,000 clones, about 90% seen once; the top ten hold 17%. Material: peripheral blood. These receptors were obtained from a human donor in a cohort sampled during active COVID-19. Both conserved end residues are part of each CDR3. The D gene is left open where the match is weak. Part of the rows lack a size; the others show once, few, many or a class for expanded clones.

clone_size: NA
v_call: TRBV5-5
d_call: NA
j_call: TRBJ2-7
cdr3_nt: TGTGCCAGCAGCCTCCGACTATCCCGTGTAGGTCGTAACGAGCAGTACTTC
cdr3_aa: CASSLRLSRVGRNEQYF

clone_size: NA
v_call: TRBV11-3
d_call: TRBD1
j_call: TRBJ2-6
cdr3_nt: TGTGCCAGCAGCCTAGGCGGATCCGGACAGGGGGCGGCTGGGGCCAACGTCCTGACTTTC
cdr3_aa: CASSLGGSGQGAAGANVLTF

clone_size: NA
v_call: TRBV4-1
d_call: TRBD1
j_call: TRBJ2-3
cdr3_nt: TGCGCCAGCAGCCAGGGACCGGGACAGGGGGCGAGAGATACGCAGTATTTT
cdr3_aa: CASSQGPGQGARDTQYF

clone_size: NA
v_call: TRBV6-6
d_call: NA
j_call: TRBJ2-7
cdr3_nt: TGTGCCAGCAGTTTGGCCGACTCCTACGAGCAGTACTTC
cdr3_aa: CASSLADSYEQYF

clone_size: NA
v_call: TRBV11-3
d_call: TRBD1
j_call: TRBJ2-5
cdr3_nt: TGTGCCAGCAGCTTAGGGTTACAGGGGCGAGTGGAGACCCAGTACTTC
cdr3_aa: CASSLGLQGRVETQYF

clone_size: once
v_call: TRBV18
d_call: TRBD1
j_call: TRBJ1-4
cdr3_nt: TGTGCCAGCTCACCGGGGACAGACAATGAAAAACTGTTTTTT
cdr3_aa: CASSPGTDNEKLFF

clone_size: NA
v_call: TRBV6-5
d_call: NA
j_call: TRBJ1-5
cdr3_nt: TGTGCCAGCAGAGACAGCCATAGCAATCAGCCCCAGCATTTT
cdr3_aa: CASRDSHSNQPQHF

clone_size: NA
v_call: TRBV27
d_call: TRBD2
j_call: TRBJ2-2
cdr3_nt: TGTGCCAGCTACCGACTAGCGGGGGCTGACGGGGAGCTGTTTTTT
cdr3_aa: CASYRLAGADGELFF

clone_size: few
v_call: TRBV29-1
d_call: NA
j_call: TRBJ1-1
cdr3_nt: TGCAGCGTTGAAACAGGGATTAAACCTGAAGCTTTCTTT
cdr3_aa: CSVETGIKPEAFF

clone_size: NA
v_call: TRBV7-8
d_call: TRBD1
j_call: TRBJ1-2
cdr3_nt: TGTGCCAGCAGCTTAGGAACTTCGAGGACAGGGGACTATGGCTACACCTTC
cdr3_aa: CASSLGTSRTGDYGYTF

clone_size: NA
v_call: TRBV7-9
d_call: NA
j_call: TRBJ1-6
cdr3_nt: TGTGCCAGCAGCCAACAAGGGAGCTCCTATAATTCACCCCTCCACTTT
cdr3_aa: CASSQQGSSYNSPLHF